This T cell receptor (beta chain) was identified in a study of blood T cell repertoires in COVID-19. Study-level background: From the United States, Italy and Spain came samples of acute and convalescent COVID-19.

Using immunoSEQ multiplex PCR, the repertoire was profiled, and TCRdb retains in-frame clones only, with some absent. The repertoire holds 200,000 or so clones, with roughly 88% as singletons. The CDR3 covers 16 residues. Germline V gene data show CDR1 as SGHDT and CDR2 as YYEEEE. The germline V and J ends were trimmed by 1 base and 4 bases, with 16 bases remaining between them. This receptor was identified in a man aged 40-50 years who had recovered from COVID-19. The sample was peripheral blood. This sequence joins TRBV5-6 and TRBJ2-3; D is possibly TRBD2 (7 bases). The CDR3 spells CASSLSGGAGADTQYF. The DNA for the CDR3 is TGTGCCAGCAGCTTGTCGGGGGGCGCGGGTGCAGATACGCAGTATTTT.